This paragraph covers one T cell receptor (beta chain) sequence. Germline V gene data show CDR1 as SEHNR and CDR2 as FQNEAQ (reference sequence). Trimming removed 6 bases from V and 7 bases from J; junction bases left unmatched: 9. The CDR3 consists of 14 residues. The data stem from a study of blood T cell repertoires in COVID-19. About the research overall: Material from acute and convalescent COVID-19 was sourced from the United States, Italy and Spain.

Produced via immunoSEQ multiplex PCR; TCRdb's table is partial and in-frame only. The sample records 160,000 or so clones, roughly 91% being singletons. V and J are TRBV7-9 and TRBJ1-1; 9 nucleotides agree with TRBD1. This clonotype was sampled from a man between 18 and 29 years old with acute or convalescent COVID-19. What was sequenced was peripheral blood. DNA of the CDR3: TGTGCCAGCAGTCCGACAGGGGGTATCCTTGAAGCTTTCTTT. Translated: CASSPTGGILEAFF.